The 22 T cell receptor beta chains below all came from one sample that was sequenced in a study of CD8+ T cells in alopecia areata. cDNA prepared by RNA extraction and subsequent reverse transcription served as the template for sequencing. Data came from immunoSEQ multiplex PCR; TCRdb stores just in-frame clones and leaves some out. The sample lists roughly 250,000 clones, under 80% occurring once. The sample was CD4+ T cells sorted from blood, taken at week 0. The receptors stem from a human donor with alopecia areata.

This chain connects TRBV30 to TRBJ1-2; D is ambiguous. Germline V gives CDR1 GTSNPN, CDR2 SVGIG (reference sequence). Trimming shortened V by 0 bases and J by 6 bases, and 14 bases separated the two germline ends. This CDR3 spans 14 amino acids. CDR3 sequence reads: CAWSVLLGKDGYTF. In DNA, the CDR3 is TGTGCCTGGAGTGTACTATTGGGGAAGGATGGCTACACCTTC.

This clone was recorded only once. The V gene is TRBV11-2, the J gene TRBJ1-1; 7 bases fit TRBD1. The CDR3 extends over 14 amino acids. Per the germline V gene, CDR1 is SGHAT and CDR2 is FQNNGV. The V segment lost 3 bases and the J segment 5 bases; nucleotides outside the gene matches: 6. The CDR3 here is CASSFTPGGTEAFF. The CDR3, as DNA: TGTGCCAGCAGCTTTACCCCAGGGGGAACTGAAGCTTTCTTT. The full variable domain, rest sourced from reference TRBV11-2 and TRBJ1-1, is EAGVAQSPRYKIIEKRQSVAFWCNPISGHATLYWYQQILGQGPKLLIQFQNNGVVDDSQLPKDRFSAERLKGVDSTLKIQPAKLEDSAVYLCASSFTPGGTEAFFGQGTRLTVV.

J is TRBJ2-2 and V is TRBV30; the D call may be TRBD1 or TRBD2 (5 bases each). CDR1 GTSNPN and CDR2 SVGIG come from the germline V gene (reference sequence). The CDR3 has 15 residues. Trimming removed 6 bases from V and 0 bases from J, with 14 bases in between. CDR3 DNA: TGTGCCTGCCATTGGGACGCTTCGAACACCGGGGAGCTGTTTTTT. Translation: CACHWDASNTGELFF.

This rearrangement joins TRBV5-1 to TRBJ2-7; TRBD2 might be the D (5 bases). V lost 1 base and J lost 7, with 15 bases in between. Germline V gives CDR1 SGHRS, CDR2 YFSETQ. The CDR3 extends over 14 amino acids. CDR3 loop: CASSLRPPGFEQYF. The CDR3 bases are TGCGCCAGCAGCTTGAGGCCTCCGGGATTTGAGCAGTACTTC.

This clone was observed a single time. The CDR3 DNA reads TGTGCCAGCAGCCGTATGGACGGAGGGGGGACCGGGGAGCTGTTTTTT. As protein: CASSRMDGGGTGELFF. The chain couples TRBV14 to TRBJ2-2; D may be TRBD1 or TRBD2 (6 bases each). Germline CDR1 and CDR2: SGHDN and FVKESK. Trimming cost V 4 bases and J 5 bases, with 17 bases left between them. This CDR3 has 16 residues.

The chain is built from TRBV9 and TRBJ1-4; D ambiguous. Trimming stripped 3 bases from V and 0 bases from J, with 12 bases between. The germline CDR1 and CDR2 sequences are SGDLS and YYNGEE. This CDR3 comprises 16 residues. CDR3 sequence (DNA): TGTGCCAGCAGCGGGCAGCCATCTGCAACTAATGAAAAACTGTTTTTT. Protein sequence: CASSGQPSATNEKLFF.

V gene TRBV29-1 combines with J gene TRBJ2-2; 9 bases agree with TRBD2. The CDR3 loop spans 18 amino acids. Looked up from germline, CDR1 is SQVTM and CDR2 is ANQGSEA. The ends lost 4 bases at V and 4 bases at J; junction bases unmatched: 16. CDR3 loop: CSVGLVSGGPRGTGELFF. CDR3 coding DNA: TGCAGCGTTGGACTTGTTAGCGGGGGCCCCCGAGGCACCGGGGAGCTGTTTTTT.

This clone was seen a few times. The CDR3 DNA sequence: TGCAGCGTGGAATATAAGTGGGGTGGGCAGGGAGCCTACAATGAGCAGTTCTTC. Translation: CSVEYKWGGQGAYNEQFF. V gene TRBV29-1 combines with J gene TRBJ2-1; D may correspond to TRBD1 or TRBD2 (5 bases each). Germline V CDR1 and CDR2: SQVTM, ANQGSEA. V dropped 6 bases and J dropped 2 bases, with 26 bases sitting between them. This CDR3 region has 18 residues.

As for this clone: The sample has other DNA sequences that encode this CDR3 too. This chain joins TRBV4-3 and TRBJ2-7; D may correspond to TRBD1 or TRBD2 (5 bases each). The CDR3 covers 13 residues. Germline V gene sequence: CDR1 LGHNA, CDR2 YSLEER. V lost 1 base, J lost 4 bases, and 8 bases lay in between. The CDR3 nucleotides are TGCGCCAGCAGCCAAGCAGGGACGTACGAGCAGTACTTC. Encoded protein: CASSQAGTYEQYF.

The J gene is TRBJ2-1, the V gene TRBV9; D gene ambiguous. This CDR3 is 12 amino acids long. With 0 bases removed from V and 6 bases from J, the gap between germline ends came to 4 bases. CDR1 SGDLS and CDR2 YYNGEE come from the germline V gene. The CDR3 coding sequence is TGTGCCAGCAGCGTAGCTTTCAATGAGCAGTTCTTC. Its translation: CASSVAFNEQFF.

This clone was counted once. The chain is built from TRBV7-6 and TRBJ2-5; 8 nucleotides agree with TRBD1. The CDR3 runs 14 residues. Germline values: CDR1 SGHVS, CDR2 FNYEAQ. V lost 5 bases, J lost 5 bases, and 7 bases stayed unmatched. CDR3 sequence reads: CASSAGTGGETQYF. The CDR3 DNA is TGTGCCAGCAGCGCCGGGACAGGTGGGGAGACCCAGTACTTC.

The table lists this clone with a few counts. The gene calls are TRBV29-1 and TRBJ2-7; the D gene is possibly TRBD1 (6 bases). Trimming pared 2 bases from V and 3 bases from J, leaving 8 bases between. This CDR3 is built from 12 residues. In germline, CDR1 is SQVTM, CDR2 ANQGSEA. The CDR3 nucleotides are TGCAGCGTTGAAAAGGACAGCTACGAGCAGTACTTC. It specifies CSVEKDSYEQYF.

This clone was seen a handful of times. The rearrangement joins TRBV29-1 to TRBJ2-5, with D unclear. The germline V gene encodes CDR1 SQVTM and CDR2 ANQGSEA. The CDR3 runs 14 residues. The V end lost 4 bases, the J end lost 1 base, and 13 bases lay between the germline ends. The CDR3 DNA sequence: TGCAGCGTTGCGCTCTGGGGTCGCCAAGAGACCCAGTACTTC. It encodes CSVALWGRQETQYF.

This clone has only a few counts. The J gene is TRBJ1-1, the V gene TRBV25-1; the match to TRBD1 covers 8 bases. Per the germline V gene, CDR1 is MGHDK and CDR2 is SYGVNS. The V segment lost 5 bases and the J segment 6 bases; nucleotides outside the gene matches: 8. CDR3 length: 14 residues. CDR3: CASSTRTGIPEAFF. The CDR3 region has the DNA TGTGCCAGCAGTACGCGGACAGGGATCCCTGAAGCTTTCTTT.

V usage is TRBV4-3 and J usage is TRBJ1-2; TRBD1 aligns across 8 bases. Trimming removed 0 bases from V and 4 bases from J; junction bases left unmatched: 7. Germline values: CDR1 LGHNA, CDR2 YSLEER. The CDR3 has 16 amino acids. The chain's CDR3 is CASSQDLGQGAYGYTF. The CDR3 nucleotides are TGCGCCAGCAGCCAAGATCTTGGGCAGGGGGCCTATGGCTACACCTTC.

This clone was counted between two and nine times. The J gene is TRBJ2-7, the V gene TRBV30; no reliable D call. CDR1 GTSNPN and CDR2 SVGIG come from the germline V gene (reference sequence). This CDR3 region has 13 residues. V dropped 1 base and J dropped 4 bases, with 11 bases sitting between them. The CDR3 nucleotides read TGTGCCTGGAGTGCAAACATTATTTACGAGCAGTACTTC. It is translated as CAWSANIIYEQYF.

V gene TRBV7-2 combines with J gene TRBJ2-2, with no clear D. Germline lookup yields CDR1 SGHTA and CDR2 FQGNSA. The germline V and J ends were trimmed by 0 bases and 6 bases, with 5 bases remaining between them. The CDR3 totals 13 residues. This chain's CDR3 is CASSLALPGELFF. CDR3 in DNA: TGTGCCAGCAGCTTAGCCCTTCCCGGGGAGCTGTTTTTT.

V gene TRBV15 combines with J gene TRBJ2-3; 7 bases map to TRBD2. The CDR3 is 16 amino acids. Germline CDR1 reads LNHNV; CDR2 reads YYDKDF (reference sequence). Losses at the gene ends were 1 base for V and 1 base for J; bases not matched to a gene: 5. Here the CDR3 DNA reads TGTGCCACCAGCAGAGTGGCCAGCGGGGGCACAGATACGCAGTATTTT. It yields the protein CATSRVASGGTDTQYF.

The rearrangement links TRBV29-1 to TRBJ1-1, with 11 nucleotides matching TRBD1. The V and J ends lost 5 bases and 11 bases, in that order; junction bases with no gene match: 7. CDR3 length equals 12 residues. Germline CDR1 is SQVTM and CDR2 is ANQGSEA. The CDR3 reads CSVKPGQGVAFF. CDR3 DNA sequence: TGCAGCGTTAAACCGGGACAGGGGGTCGCTTTCTTT.

The V call is TRBV30, the J call TRBJ1-1; 8 nucleotides agree with TRBD1. Germline CDR1 GTSNPN, CDR2 SVGIG (reference sequence). Trimming cost V 4 bases and J 0 bases; bases outside gene matches: 7. The CDR3 is 15 residues long. Here the CDR3 DNA reads TGTGCCTGGACCCTACCAGGGGGCATGAACACTGAAGCTTTCTTT. Encoded protein: CAWTLPGGMNTEAFF.

CDR3 residues: CASSPQGRHEQYF. CDR3 sequence (DNA): TGCGCCAGCAGCCCTCAGGGGAGGCACGAGCAGTACTTC. The chain uses TRBV5-1 and TRBJ2-7, with D perhaps TRBD1 or TRBD2 (6 bases each). CDR1 and CDR2 from the germline V gene are SGHRS and YFSETQ. Trimming took off 4 bases at V and 5 bases at J, with 13 bases between the two ends. The CDR3 is made up of 13 amino acids.

The chain is built from TRBV2 and TRBJ2-2; no reliable D call. The length of the CDR3 is 12 residues. V lost 5 bases, J lost 2 bases, and 3 bases lay in between. Germline V gene lookup returns CDR1 SNHLY and CDR2 FYNNEI. DNA of the CDR3: TGTGCCAGCAGTACTAACACCGGGGAGCTGTTTTTT. The encoded protein is CASSTNTGELFF.